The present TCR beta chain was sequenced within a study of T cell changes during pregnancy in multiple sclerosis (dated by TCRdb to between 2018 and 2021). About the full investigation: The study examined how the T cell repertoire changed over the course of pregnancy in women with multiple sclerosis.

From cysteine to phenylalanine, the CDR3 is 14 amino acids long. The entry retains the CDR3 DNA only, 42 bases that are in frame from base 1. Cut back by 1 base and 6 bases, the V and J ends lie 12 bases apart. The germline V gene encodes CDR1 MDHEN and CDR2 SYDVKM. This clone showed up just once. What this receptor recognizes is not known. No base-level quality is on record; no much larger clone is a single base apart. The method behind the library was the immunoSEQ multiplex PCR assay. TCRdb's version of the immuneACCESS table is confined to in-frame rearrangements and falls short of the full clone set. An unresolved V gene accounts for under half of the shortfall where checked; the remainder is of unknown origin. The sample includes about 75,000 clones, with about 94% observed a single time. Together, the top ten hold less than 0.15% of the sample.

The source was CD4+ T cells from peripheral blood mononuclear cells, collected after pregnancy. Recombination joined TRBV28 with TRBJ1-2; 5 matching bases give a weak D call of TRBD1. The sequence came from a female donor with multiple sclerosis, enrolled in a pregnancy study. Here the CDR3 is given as CASSLSGQGNGYTF. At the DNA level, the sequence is TGTGCCAGCAGTTTATCCGGGCAGGGAAATGGCTACACCTTC.